The source of this T cell receptor (beta chain) is a study of control samples from healthy donors and cancer patients. This CDR3 spans 14 amino acids. The germline gives CDR1 SGHTA, CDR2 FQGNSA. The ends lost 3 bases at V and 5 bases at J; junction bases unmatched: 5. Clones were read by immunoSEQ multiplex PCR, and TCRdb kept only the in-frame ones, dropping some. The data contain about 51,000 clones, 80% of them singletons. The origin of this receptor is a man between 70 and 80 years old in good health. V is TRBV7-2 and J is TRBJ2-7; 9 bases fit TRBD2. The source material was blood. The DNA for the CDR3 is TGTGCCAGCAGCTTCCAGCGGGGGGATAACGAGCAGTACTTC. It is translated as CASSFQRGDNEQYF.